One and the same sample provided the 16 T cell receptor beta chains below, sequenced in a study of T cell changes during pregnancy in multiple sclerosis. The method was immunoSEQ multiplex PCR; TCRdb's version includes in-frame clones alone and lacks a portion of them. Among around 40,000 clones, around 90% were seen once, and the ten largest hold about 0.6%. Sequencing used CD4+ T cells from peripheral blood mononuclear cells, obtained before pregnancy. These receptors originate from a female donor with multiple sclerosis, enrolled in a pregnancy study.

The CDR3, as DNA: TGCGCCAGCAGCTTGGCAACCGGGACAGGGGGTTTTGGCTACACCTTC. Amino acids: CASSLATGTGGFGYTF. The chain couples TRBV5-1 to TRBJ1-2; 11 bases are a match to TRBD1. The CDR3 is 16 amino acids. The V and J ends lost 0 bases and 7 bases, in that order; junction bases with no gene match: 8. Germline lookup yields CDR1 SGHRS and CDR2 YFSETQ.

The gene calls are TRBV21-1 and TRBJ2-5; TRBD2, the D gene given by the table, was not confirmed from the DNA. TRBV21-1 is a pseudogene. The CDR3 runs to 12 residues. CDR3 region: CASSNRFETQYF. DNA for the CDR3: TGTGCCAGCAGCAATAGATTCGAGACCCAGTACTTC.

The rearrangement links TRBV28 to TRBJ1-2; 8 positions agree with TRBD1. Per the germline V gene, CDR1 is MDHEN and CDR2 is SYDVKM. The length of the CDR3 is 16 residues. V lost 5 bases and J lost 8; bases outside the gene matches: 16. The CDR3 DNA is TGTGCCAGCAGTCCCTTCCCCGGACAGGGAAGGGGGGGCTACACCTTC. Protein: CASSPFPGQGRGGYTF.

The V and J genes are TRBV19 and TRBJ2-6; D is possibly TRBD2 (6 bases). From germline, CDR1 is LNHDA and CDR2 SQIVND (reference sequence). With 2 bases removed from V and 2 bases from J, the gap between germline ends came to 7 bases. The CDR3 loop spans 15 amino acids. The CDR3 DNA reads TGTGCCAGTAGTATATGGGGGGCTGGGGCCAACGTCCTGACTTTC. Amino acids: CASSIWGAGANVLTF.

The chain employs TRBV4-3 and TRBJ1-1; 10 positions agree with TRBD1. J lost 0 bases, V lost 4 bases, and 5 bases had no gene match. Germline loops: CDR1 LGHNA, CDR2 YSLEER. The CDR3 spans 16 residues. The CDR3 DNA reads TGCGCCAGCAGCCCCGGACAGGGGGTTATGAACACTGAAGCTTTCTTT. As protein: CASSPGQGVMNTEAFF.

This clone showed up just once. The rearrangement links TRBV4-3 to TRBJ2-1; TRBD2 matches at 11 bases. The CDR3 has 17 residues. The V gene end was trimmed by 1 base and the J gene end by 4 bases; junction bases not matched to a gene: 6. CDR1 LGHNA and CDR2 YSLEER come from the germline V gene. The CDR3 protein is CASSQGILAGGYNEQFF. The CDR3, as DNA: TGCGCCAGCAGCCAAGGTATCCTAGCGGGGGGATACAATGAGCAGTTCTTC.

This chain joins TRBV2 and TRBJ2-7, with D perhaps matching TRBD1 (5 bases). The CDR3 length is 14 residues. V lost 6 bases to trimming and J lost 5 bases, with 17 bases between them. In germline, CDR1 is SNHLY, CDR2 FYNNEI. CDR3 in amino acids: CASSRFGFRDEQYF. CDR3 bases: TGTGCCAGCAGCCGATTTGGTTTCAGGGACGAGCAGTACTTC. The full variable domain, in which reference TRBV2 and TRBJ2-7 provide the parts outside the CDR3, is EPEVTQTPSHQVTQMGQEVILRCVPISNHLYFYWYRQILGQKVEFLVSFYNNEISEKSEIFDDQFSVERPDGSNFTLKIRSTKLEDSAMYFCASSRFGFRDEQYFGPGTRLTVT.

Written as DNA, the CDR3 is TGTGCCAGCAGCTTATTGGGACTAGCGTCCTACAATGAGCAGTTCTTC. Protein: CASSLLGLASYNEQFF. The chain carries TRBV7-3 and TRBJ2-1; 10 bases agree with TRBD2. The CDR3 contains 16 residues. The V gene end was trimmed by 2 bases and the J gene end by 1 base; junction bases not matched to a gene: 2. Germline V gene data show CDR1 as SGHTA and CDR2 as FQGTGA.

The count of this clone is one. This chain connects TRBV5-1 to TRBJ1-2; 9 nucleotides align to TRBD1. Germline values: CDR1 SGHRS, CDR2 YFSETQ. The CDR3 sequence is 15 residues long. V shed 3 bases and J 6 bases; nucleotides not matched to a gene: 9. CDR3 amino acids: CASSSGTGGANGYTF. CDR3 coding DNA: TGCGCCAGCAGCTCCGGTACAGGGGGCGCGAATGGCTACACCTTC.

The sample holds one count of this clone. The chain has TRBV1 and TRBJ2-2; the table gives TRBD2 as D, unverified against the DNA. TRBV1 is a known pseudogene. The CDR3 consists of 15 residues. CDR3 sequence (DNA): TGCACCAGCAGCCAAGATACTGAACGCCCCGGGGAGCTGTTTTTT. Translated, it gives CTSSQDTERPGELFF.

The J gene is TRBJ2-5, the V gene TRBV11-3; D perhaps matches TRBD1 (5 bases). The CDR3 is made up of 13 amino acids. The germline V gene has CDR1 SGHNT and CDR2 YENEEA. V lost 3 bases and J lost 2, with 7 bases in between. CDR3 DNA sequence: TGTGCCAGCAGCTTGGGGCTTCAAGAGACCCAGTACTTC. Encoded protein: CASSLGLQETQYF.

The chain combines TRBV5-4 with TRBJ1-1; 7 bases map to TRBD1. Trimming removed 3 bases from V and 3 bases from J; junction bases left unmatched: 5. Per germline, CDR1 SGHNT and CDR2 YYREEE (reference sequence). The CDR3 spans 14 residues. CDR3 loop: CASSWAQGDTEAFF. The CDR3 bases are TGTGCCAGCAGCTGGGCGCAGGGGGACACTGAAGCTTTCTTT.

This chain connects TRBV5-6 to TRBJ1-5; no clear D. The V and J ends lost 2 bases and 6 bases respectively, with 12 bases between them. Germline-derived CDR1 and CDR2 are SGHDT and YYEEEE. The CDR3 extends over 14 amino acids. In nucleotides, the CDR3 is TGTGCCAGCAGCTTTTACTTGCTCGGTCAGCCCCAGCATTTT. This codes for CASSFYLLGQPQHF.

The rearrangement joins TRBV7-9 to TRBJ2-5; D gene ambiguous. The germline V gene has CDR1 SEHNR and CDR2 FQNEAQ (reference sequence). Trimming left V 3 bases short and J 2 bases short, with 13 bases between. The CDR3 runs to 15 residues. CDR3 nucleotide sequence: TGTGCCAGCAGCTTGTTCGCGACACCACAAGAGACCCAGTACTTC. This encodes CASSLFATPQETQYF. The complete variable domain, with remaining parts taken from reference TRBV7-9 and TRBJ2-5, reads DTGVSQNPRHKITKRGQNVTFRCDPISEHNRLYWYRQTLGQGPEFLTYFQNEAQLEKSRLLSDRFSAERPKGSFSTLEIQRTEQGDSAMYLCASSLFATPQETQYFGPGTRLLVL.

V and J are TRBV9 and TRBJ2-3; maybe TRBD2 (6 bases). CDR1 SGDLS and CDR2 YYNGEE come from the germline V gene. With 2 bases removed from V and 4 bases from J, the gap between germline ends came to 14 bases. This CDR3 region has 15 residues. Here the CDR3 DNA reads TGTGCCAGCAGCGTGGGACTTTTGGGGGCAGATACGCAGTATTTT. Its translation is CASSVGLLGADTQYF.

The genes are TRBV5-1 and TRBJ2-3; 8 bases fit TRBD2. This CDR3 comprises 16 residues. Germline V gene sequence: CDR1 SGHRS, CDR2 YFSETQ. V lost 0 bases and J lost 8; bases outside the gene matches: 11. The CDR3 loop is CASSLVIAGSGGTQYF. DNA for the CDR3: TGCGCCAGCAGCTTGGTAATAGCGGGGTCAGGAGGTACGCAGTATTTT.